This T cell receptor (beta chain) was sequenced for a study of blood T cell repertoires in COVID-19. Study-wide context: Acute and convalescent COVID-19 specimens originated in the United States, Italy and Spain. T cells, B-cell-depleted T cells, or PBMCs supplied cDNA or gDNA.

CDR3 size: 15 residues. CDR1 is SGDLS and CDR2 is YYNGEE in the germline V gene. The V and J ends lost 4 bases and 7 bases, in that order; junction bases with no gene match: 11. Source study methods: It was from reference gene primer amplification that nucleated cell counts were estimated. The repertoire was sequenced with immunoSEQ multiplex PCR; TCRdb's copy has only in-frame clones and lacks some. The D gene and trimming were derived from the DNA, and the V and J assignments and clone size from that table. The data contain about 130,000 clones, around nine tenths of them singletons. The V and J genes are TRBV9 and TRBJ1-3, with 7 bases fitting TRBD1. The TCR was taken from a woman of 80 years or more with acute or convalescent COVID-19. The sample taken for sequencing was peripheral blood. The CDR3 region has the DNA TGTGCCAGCAGCAAAGAGGGGGCAGGGTGGAACACCATATATTTT. Its protein is CASSKEGAGWNTIYF.